Following are 19 T cell receptor beta chains from one sample sequenced in a study of T-cell memory formation after mild COVID-19 (dated by TCRdb to the early 2020s). The library was built by means of 5' RACE. Sequencing took place on an Illumina NovaSeq 6000. Using fastp trimming at Q25 and MiXCR clonotype assembly, TCRdb reanalyzed the public sequencing data and kept in-frame beta chains. Merged by CDR3 protein, the rows form single entries marked with the most common genes and DNA. The sample table contains under 650,000 distinct CDR3 sequences; only one count was recorded for about a sixth of them. The top ten constitute about 12% of the sample. Material for sequencing was PBMCs or a T cell subset sorted from them (not recorded which). These receptors all come from an adult woman who had mild COVID-19 (a few samples of this study predate the infection). The sample titles of this study are shuffled in the database, so cell type and time point are left out; the donor was told from shared clones.

The chain couples TRBV13 to TRBJ2-3, with D possibly called TRBD1 or TRBD2 (5 bases each). The length of the CDR3 is 17 residues. V was trimmed by 5 bases and J by 2 bases, leaving 20 bases between them. CDR1 and CDR2 from the germline V gene are PRHDT and FYEKMQ (reference sequence). In DNA form, the CDR3 reads TGTGCCAGCAGCCCAGAGTGGGCAGGGAGTGACACAGATACGCAGTATTTT. Protein: CASSPEWAGSDTDTQYF.

V is TRBV12-3 or TRBV12-4 and J is TRBJ2-3; either TRBD1 or TRBD2 may supply D (5 bases each). This CDR3 is 13 amino acids long. V was cut by 8 bases and J by 5 bases, with 14 bases left in between. The CDR3 DNA sequence: TGTGCCAGCCTATGGGGGAGTATAGATACGCAGTATTTT. Translation: CASLWGSIDTQYF.

This clonotype was picked up a small number of times. The chain is built from TRBV7-4 and TRBJ1-5; no reliable D call. Trimming pared 2 bases from V and 5 bases from J, leaving 13 bases between. Germline lookup yields CDR1 SGHVT and CDR2 SQSDAQ. This CDR3 is 15 amino acids long. As DNA, the CDR3 is TGTGCCAGCAGCTTACATGTCCAGCTAGATCAGCCCCAGCATTTT. The encoded protein is CASSLHVQLDQPQHF.

J is TRBJ1-2 and V is TRBV12-3 or TRBV12-4, with 12 bases that match TRBD1. The junction had 2 bases not matched to a gene; V was cut back by 5 bases and J by 4 bases. CDR3 size: 14 residues. CDR3 nucleotide sequence: TGTGCCAGCAGTCGGGACAGGGGGCTCTATGGCTACACCTTC. This translates into CASSRDRGLYGYTF.

This chain joins TRBV18 and TRBJ1-1; TRBD1 agrees at 8 bases. Germline V CDR1 and CDR2: KGHSH, LQKENI. CDR3 size: 14 residues. The V and J ends lost 4 bases and 5 bases, in that order; junction bases with no gene match: 6. The CDR3 DNA is TGTGCCAGCTCACAAGACAGGGGTCGGACTGAAGCTTTCTTT. This sequence encodes CASSQDRGRTEAFF.

The genes are TRBV12-3 or TRBV12-4 and TRBJ1-4; D is unclear. V lost 3 bases to trimming and J lost 5 bases, with 7 bases between them. This CDR3 comprises 13 residues. The CDR3 is CASSFGSNEKLFF. The CDR3 DNA sequence: TGTGCCAGCAGTTTTGGGTCAAATGAAAAACTGTTTTTT.

Details on this clonotype: One end of the junction does not line up with germline, which may come from a read error. This chain uses TRBV2 with TRBJ2-1; 7 bases match TRBD2. CDR1 SNHLY and CDR2 FYNNEI come from the germline V gene. The CDR3 has 13 residues. The CDR3 sequence is CASNGRETRLGVF. In nucleotides, the CDR3 is TGTGCCAGCAATGGGAGGGAAACCCGGCTAGGGGTCTTC.

This clonotype was detected a few times. This rearrangement joins TRBV20-1 to TRBJ2-7, with D unresolved. Germline CDR1 is DFQATT and CDR2 is SNEGSKA (reference sequence). V lost 6 bases, J lost 3 bases, and 18 bases lay in between. The CDR3 is 14 amino acids. The CDR3 DNA reads TGCAGTGCAAATATCCCCAGGCTCGGCTACGAGCAGTACTTC. It encodes CSANIPRLGYEQYF.

This sequence joins TRBV14 and TRBJ2-1, with 7 nucleotides matching TRBD2. This CDR3 has 14 amino acids. Germline CDR1 and CDR2: SGHDN and FVKESK. J lost 2 bases, V lost 5 bases, and 3 bases had no gene match. CDR3 nucleotide sequence: TGTGCCAGCAGCAGCGGGAAGACCTACAATGAGCAGTTCTTC. Its translation is CASSSGKTYNEQFF.

This clonotype was detected only a few times. The chain links TRBV5-1 to TRBJ2-3, with 10 positions matching TRBD2. The V gene end was trimmed by 0 bases and the J gene end by 4 bases; junction bases not matched to a gene: 11. This CDR3 has 18 amino acids. Germline V lookup: CDR1 SGHRS, CDR2 YFSETQ. CDR3 sequence: CASSLVASGSAGADTQYF. CDR3 bases: TGCGCCAGCAGCTTGGTGGCTAGCGGGAGTGCAGGAGCAGATACGCAGTATTTT.

This sequence joins TRBV15 and TRBJ2-3; no definite D call. The CDR3 runs 12 residues. Germline V CDR1 and CDR2: LNHNV, YYDKDF (reference sequence). Trimming left V 0 bases short and J 12 bases short, with 10 bases between. CDR3 loop: CATSRDPGPQYF. The DNA of the CDR3 is TGTGCCACCAGCAGAGATCCAGGCCCTCAGTATTTT.

This chain connects TRBV6-5 to TRBJ2-3; 7 positions agree with TRBD2. The CDR3 has 14 residues. Unmatched junction bases numbered 6, after V lost 4 bases and J lost 5 bases. Germline V CDR1 and CDR2: MNHEY, SVGAGI. In DNA form, the CDR3 reads TGTGCCAGCAGTTCTCGCGGGAGTGGAGATACGCAGTATTTT. It translates to CASSSRGSGDTQYF.

The V gene is TRBV7-8, the J gene TRBJ2-1; TRBD2 agrees at 7 bases. Germline V lookup: CDR1 SGHVS, CDR2 FQNEAQ. J was trimmed by 0 bases and V by 5 bases; bases with no gene match: 7. The CDR3 loop spans 16 amino acids. The CDR3, as DNA: TGTGCCAGCAGCCGTAAAAGGACTAGCTCCTACAATGAGCAGTTCTTC. This codes for CASSRKRTSSYNEQFF. Full variable domain (outside the CDR3, taken from reference TRBV7-8 and TRBJ2-1): GAGVSQSPRYKVAKRGQDVALRCDPISGHVSLFWYQQALGQGPEFLTYFQNEAQLDKSGLPSDRFFAERPEGSVSTLKIQRTQQEDSAVYLCASSRKRTSSYNEQFFGPGTRLTVL.

This clonotype appeared a few times. The chain links TRBV11-3 to TRBJ2-1; no firm D call. This CDR3 region has 15 residues. Germline V gene lookup returns CDR1 SGHNT and CDR2 YENEEA. V was cut by 1 base and J by 4 bases, with 11 bases left in between. CDR3 DNA sequence: TGTGCCAGCAGCTTAGTCGGAGAGCCTTACAATGAGCAGTTCTTC. Translation: CASSLVGEPYNEQFF.

This clonotype was found many times. This chain connects TRBV4-2 to TRBJ2-7; 8 nucleotides align to TRBD1. Germline-derived CDR1 and CDR2 are LGHNA and YNFKEQ. V shed 0 bases and J 0 bases; nucleotides not matched to a gene: 7. The CDR3 extends over 17 amino acids. CDR3 sequence (DNA): TGTGCCAGCAGCCAAGAAGGGCTCACAGGGGGCTCCTACGAGCAGTACTTC. Translated: CASSQEGLTGGSYEQYF.

This clonotype came up a few times. V is TRBV5-1 and J is TRBJ2-7; weak D call: TRBD1 (5 bases). V shed 0 bases and J shed 5 bases, with 12 bases lying between them. CDR1 is SGHRS, CDR2 YFSETQ, per germline. This CDR3 comprises 14 residues. The CDR3 is CASSLEFWGHEQYF. As DNA, the CDR3 is TGCGCCAGCAGCTTGGAGTTTTGGGGCCACGAGCAGTACTTC.

This clonotype has more than one count but fewer than ten. As DNA, the CDR3 is TGTGCCAGCAGCCAAGTGGGCGGGGGCAAAAATGGCTACACCTTC. Translated, it gives CASSQVGGGKNGYTF. The chain carries TRBV4-2 and TRBJ1-2; a weak D match, TRBD1 (6 bases). Germline assignment: CDR1 LGHNA and CDR2 YNFKEQ. The CDR3 covers 15 residues. V lost 1 base and J lost 6, with 15 bases in between.

The V and J genes are TRBV6-5 and TRBJ2-3; 9 bases are shared with TRBD2. The CDR3 spans 18 residues. V lost 6 bases and J lost 0; bases outside the gene matches: 13. Germline lookup yields CDR1 MNHEY and CDR2 SVGAGI. The CDR3 DNA sequence: TGTGCCAGCAGGCCTACCATGGGCGGGGGGGCCAGCACAGATACGCAGTATTTT. Translating gives CASRPTMGGGASTDTQYF.

There are a few counts of this clonotype. The genes are TRBV4-1 and TRBJ2-1; the match to TRBD2 covers 9 bases. J was trimmed by 5 bases and V by 1 base; bases with no gene match: 9. This CDR3 is built from 17 residues. Germline V gene data show CDR1 as MGHRA and CDR2 as YSYEKL. In DNA, the CDR3 is TGCGCCAGCAGCCAAGTTTCAGGGCTAGCGGGGAACAATGAGCAGTTCTTC. Amino acid sequence: CASSQVSGLAGNNEQFF.